These 3 T cell receptor beta chains came from one sample sequenced in a study of shared clonotypes between healthy human individuals. Assay: immunoSEQ multiplex PCR; the TCRdb copy retains only in-frame clones and omits some. The data show fewer than 400,000 clones, roughly 70% seen once. Sequencing was done on a sample of memory CD4+ T cells sorted from blood. Regarding subset: CD45RA-negative fraction. The receptors shown here come from a man younger than 40 in good health.

There are a few counts of this clone. The CDR3 here is CASSDSTSGRWVTDTQYF. In DNA, the CDR3 is TGCGCCAGCAGTGATAGTACTAGCGGGAGGTGGGTCACAGATACGCAGTATTTT. The chain recombines TRBV10-2 with TRBJ2-3; 12 bases agree with TRBD2. Germline CDR1 reads WSHSY; CDR2 reads SAAADI. CDR3 length: 18 residues. V lost 3 bases to trimming and J lost 2 bases; unmatched junction nucleotides: 9.

V is TRBV6-1 and J is TRBJ2-2; 10 nucleotides agree with TRBD2. Germline assignment: CDR1 MNHNS and CDR2 SASEGT. V was pared by 2 bases and J by 5 bases, with 5 bases of the junction left unmatched. CDR3 length equals 16 residues. As DNA, the CDR3 is TGTGCCAGCAGTGAACCTAGCGGGAGATCTACCGGGGAGCTGTTTTTT. Amino acid sequence: CASSEPSGRSTGELFF.

This chain links TRBV7-8 with TRBJ2-7; possibly TRBD2 for D (7 bases). Germline V CDR1 and CDR2: SGHVS, FQNEAQ. The germline V and J ends were trimmed by 6 bases and 3 bases, with 21 bases remaining between them. This CDR3 comprises 16 residues. CDR3 region: CASSRVGGVSFYEQYF. In DNA, the CDR3 is TGTGCCAGCAGTAGGGTAGGGGGGGTTAGTTTCTACGAGCAGTACTTC.